Listed here are 5 T cell receptor beta chains from one sample, sequenced in a study of CD8+ T cells in alopecia areata. Treatment of the sample: oral pan-JAK inhibitor, 5-10 mg twice daily. cDNA prepared by RNA extraction and subsequent reverse transcription served as the template for sequencing. The repertoire was sequenced with immunoSEQ multiplex PCR; TCRdb's copy has only in-frame clones and lacks some. The table has 130,000 to 150,000 clones, 82% seen once. Sequencing used CD8+ T cells sorted from blood, obtained at week 4, from a patient treated with tofacitinib. The receptor source for this set is a human donor with alopecia areata.

The J gene is TRBJ2-5, the V gene TRBV29-1, with D tentatively TRBD2 (7 bases). Trimming took 1 base from V and 1 from J, leaving 13 bases between them. CDR1 SQVTM and CDR2 ANQGSEA come from the germline V gene. The CDR3 spans 15 residues. In DNA form, the CDR3 reads TGCAGCGTTGAAGTGGGGGCGGGGGCCCAAGAGACCCAGTACTTC. Translating gives CSVEVGAGAQETQYF.

This chain uses TRBV5-1 with TRBJ2-2, with a weak D call TRBD1 (6 bases). Between the trimmed V and J ends, which lost 6 bases and 6 bases, there was a span of 21 bases. The germline CDR1 and CDR2 sequences are SGHRS and YFSETQ. The CDR3 has 16 amino acids. CDR3 coding DNA: TGCGCCAGCACCCCCACCCGGACACCAGGGGCCGGGGAGCTGTTTTTT. It is translated as CASTPTRTPGAGELFF.

This clone was seen only once. V gene TRBV7-2 combines with J gene TRBJ2-6; no clear D gene. Per germline, CDR1 SGHTA and CDR2 FQGNSA. This CDR3 region has 18 residues. V gave up 5 bases and J gave up 0 bases, with 17 bases separating them. The CDR3 DNA sequence: TGTGCCAGCAGCCGGGCCGATACTACCATCTCTGGGGCCAACGTCCTGACTTTC. Amino acids: CASSRADTTISGANVLTF.

The chain links TRBV15 to TRBJ2-3; 7 bases are shared with TRBD2. Per the germline V gene, CDR1 is LNHNV and CDR2 is YYDKDF (reference sequence). The trim removed 3 bases at V and 3 bases at J, leaving 6 bases unmatched. The CDR3 has 15 residues. This chain's CDR3 is CATSSAAGVTDTQYF. CDR3 DNA: TGTGCCACCAGCAGTGCCGCGGGGGTAACAGATACGCAGTATTTT.

There are a few counts of this clone. The chain combines TRBV11-2 with TRBJ2-7; D unclear. From germline, CDR1 is SGHAT and CDR2 FQNNGV. The CDR3 is 16 residues long. Between the trimmed V and J ends, which lost 2 bases and 5 bases, there was a span of 19 bases. CDR3 in DNA: TGTGCCAGCAGCTTACGGGTCCCGGTGGGGATGAACGAGCAGTACTTC. Amino acid sequence: CASSLRVPVGMNEQYF.